Shown below are 12 T cell receptor beta chains from a single sample sequenced in a study of shared clonotypes between healthy human individuals. Profiling relied on immunoSEQ multiplex PCR, and the TCRdb table lists in-frame clones only, not all of them. In the table there are millions of clones, more than 80% of which are singletons. The sample taken for sequencing was naive CD4+ T cells sorted from blood. Documented subset: CD45RA+ positively selected. All receptors derive from a man aged 18 to 30 in good health.

The gene calls are TRBV30 and TRBJ2-7; a possible D gene is TRBD1 (6 bases). The CDR3 covers 14 residues. Per the germline V gene, CDR1 is GTSNPN and CDR2 is SVGIG (reference sequence). Trimming took 1 base from V and 5 from J, leaving 15 bases between them. The CDR3 is CAWSGYRVGNEQYF. The CDR3 nucleotides read TGTGCCTGGAGTGGGTACAGGGTTGGAAACGAGCAGTACTTC.

The gene calls are TRBV4-1 and TRBJ2-5; TRBD2 is a possible D gene (6 bases). V lost 0 bases and J lost 7, with 15 bases in between. Germline V CDR1 and CDR2: MGHRA, YSYEKL. The CDR3 contains 15 residues. The CDR3 reads CASSQDLSAGGTQYF. As DNA, the CDR3 is TGCGCCAGCAGCCAAGATCTATCAGCGGGCGGGACCCAGTACTTC.

The CDR3 protein is CASSLGAQGSGNTIYF. In DNA, the CDR3 is TGCGCCAGCAGCTTGGGGGCCCAGGGCTCTGGAAACACCATATATTTT. This chain links TRBV5-1 with TRBJ1-3; D may be TRBD1 (5 bases). This CDR3 is 16 amino acids long. Germline V gene lookup returns CDR1 SGHRS and CDR2 YFSETQ. Between the trimmed V and J ends, which lost 0 bases and 0 bases, there was a span of 10 bases.

The chain employs TRBV25-1 and TRBJ1-4, with D maybe TRBD1 (5 bases). This CDR3 comprises 14 residues. CDR1 is MGHDK, CDR2 SYGVNS, per germline. Trimming removed 6 bases at V and 7 bases at J, with 15 bases between. The CDR3 sequence is CASSEGREVEKLFF. As DNA, the CDR3 is TGTGCCAGCAGCGAAGGCAGGGAGGTTGAAAAACTGTTTTTT.

As regards this clone: The sample contains more than one DNA sequence encoding this CDR3. The rearrangement uses TRBV28 and TRBJ2-7; D not resolved. The CDR3 is 11 amino acids. V dropped 2 bases and J dropped 2 bases, with 1 base sitting between them. Germline V gene data show CDR1 as MDHEN and CDR2 as SYDVKM. This CDR3 reads CASSLTYEQYF. The CDR3 nucleotides read TGTGCCAGCAGTTTAACCTACGAGCAGTACTTC.

V is TRBV9 and J is TRBJ1-6; D gene unclear. Trimming removed 3 bases at V and 7 bases at J, with 11 bases between. Germline CDR1 reads SGDLS; CDR2 reads YYNGEE. This CDR3 is built from 14 residues. CDR3 in DNA: TGTGCCAGCAGCGCAAGCCAGACCAATTCACCCCTCCACTTT. Its protein product is CASSASQTNSPLHF. Looking up the rest from reference TRBV9 and TRBJ1-6 gives the full variable domain: DSGVTQTPKHLITATGQRVTLRCSPRSGDLSVYWYQQSLDQGLQFLIQYYNGEERAKGNILERFSAQQFPDLHSELNLSSLELGDSALYFCASSASQTNSPLHFGNGTRLTVT.

The chain links TRBV2 to TRBJ2-5, with 7 bases aligning to TRBD1. The V gene's germline CDR1 is SNHLY and CDR2 FYNNEI. CDR3 size: 14 residues. V gave up 6 bases and J gave up 1 base; unmatched junction bases: 5. The DNA for the CDR3 is TGTGCCAGCAGGCCGACAGGGCCCCAAGAGACCCAGTACTTC. It codes for CASRPTGPQETQYF.

The chain carries TRBV6-1 and TRBJ1-6, with 8 bases lining up with TRBD1. Germline CDR1 and CDR2: MNHNS and SASEGT. V dropped 2 bases and J dropped 0; count of bases not matched to a gene: 6. The CDR3 sequence is 18 residues long. The CDR3 here is CASSERTGLSSYNSPLHF. In DNA form, the CDR3 reads TGTGCCAGCAGTGAACGGACAGGGCTTAGCTCCTATAATTCACCCCTCCACTTT.

The rearrangement joins TRBV6-6 to TRBJ2-7; D may be TRBD1 (5 bases). This CDR3 spans 13 amino acids. CDR1 and CDR2 from the germline V gene are MNHNY and SVGAGI (reference sequence). The germline V and J ends were trimmed by 5 bases and 2 bases, with 10 bases remaining between them. DNA for the CDR3: TGTGCCAGCAGTCCACAGGTTACCTACGAGCAGTACTTC. This translates into CASSPQVTYEQYF.

This clone has a single count. J is TRBJ2-2 and V is TRBV28; 7 positions match TRBD2. Germline V gives CDR1 MDHEN, CDR2 SYDVKM. The CDR3 sequence is 15 residues long. Losses at the gene ends were 8 bases for V and 5 bases for J; bases not matched to a gene: 11. CDR3 coding DNA: TGTGCCAGCCTTACACTGGCCGGGGGGACCGGGGAGCTGTTTTTT. Its protein product is CASLTLAGGTGELFF.

The rearrangement links TRBV19 to TRBJ2-4, with D possibly TRBD1 on 6 matching bases. The CDR3 is made up of 15 amino acids. Trimming took off 6 bases at V and 8 bases at J, with 20 bases between the two ends. Germline values: CDR1 LNHDA, CDR2 SQIVND (reference sequence). CDR3 DNA sequence: TGTGCCAGTAGCCCCAGCACAGGGCTTTCTGACATTCAGTACTTC. Residues: CASSPSTGLSDIQYF. The full variable domain, rest sourced from reference TRBV19 and TRBJ2-4, is DGGITQSPKYLFRKEGQNVTLSCEQNLNHDAMYWYRQDPGQGLRLIYYSQIVNDFQKGDIAEGYSVSREKKESFPLTVTSAQKNPTAFYLCASSPSTGLSDIQYFGAGTRLSVL.

J is TRBJ1-6 and V is TRBV30; a possible D gene is TRBD1 (5 bases). The germline gives CDR1 GTSNPN, CDR2 SVGIG (reference sequence). The CDR3 loop spans 13 amino acids. The V end was cut by 3 bases, the J end by 7 bases, with 10 bases between. The CDR3 region has the DNA TGTGCCTGGAGATCAGGGCCCAATTCACCCCTCCACTTT. This sequence encodes CAWRSGPNSPLHF.